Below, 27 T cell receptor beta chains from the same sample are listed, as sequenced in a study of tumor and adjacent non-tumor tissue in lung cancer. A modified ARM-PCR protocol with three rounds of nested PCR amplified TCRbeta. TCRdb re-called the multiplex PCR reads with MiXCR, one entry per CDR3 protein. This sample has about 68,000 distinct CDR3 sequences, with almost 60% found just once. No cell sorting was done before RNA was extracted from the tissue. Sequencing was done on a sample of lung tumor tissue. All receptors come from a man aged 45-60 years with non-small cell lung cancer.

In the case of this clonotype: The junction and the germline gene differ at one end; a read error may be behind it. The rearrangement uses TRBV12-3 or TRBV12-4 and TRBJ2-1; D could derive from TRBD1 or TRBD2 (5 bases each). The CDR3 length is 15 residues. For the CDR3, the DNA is TGTGCCAGCAGTTCAAGTAGCGTGAGGGGTAATGAGCGGTTCTTC. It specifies CASSSSSVRGNERFF.

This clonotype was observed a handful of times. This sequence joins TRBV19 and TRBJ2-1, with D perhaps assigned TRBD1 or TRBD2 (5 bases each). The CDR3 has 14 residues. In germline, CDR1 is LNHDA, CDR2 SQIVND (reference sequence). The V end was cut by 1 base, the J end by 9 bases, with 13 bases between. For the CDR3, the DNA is TGTGCCAGTAGTATAGCCGGGGCAGTTGGTGAGCAGTTCTTC. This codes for CASSIAGAVGEQFF.

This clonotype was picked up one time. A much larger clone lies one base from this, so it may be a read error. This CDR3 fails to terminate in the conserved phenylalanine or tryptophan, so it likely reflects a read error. This CDR3 is CASLLGQGTNTEAFS. The CDR3 bases are TGTGCCAGCTTGTTGGGGCAGGGGACTAACACTGAAGCTTTCTCT. This chain joins TRBV6-6 and TRBJ1-1; D might be TRBD1 (6 bases). The CDR3 runs to 15 residues. V was cut by 8 bases and J by 2 bases, with 18 bases left in between. Germline values: CDR1 MNHNY, CDR2 SVGAGI (reference sequence).

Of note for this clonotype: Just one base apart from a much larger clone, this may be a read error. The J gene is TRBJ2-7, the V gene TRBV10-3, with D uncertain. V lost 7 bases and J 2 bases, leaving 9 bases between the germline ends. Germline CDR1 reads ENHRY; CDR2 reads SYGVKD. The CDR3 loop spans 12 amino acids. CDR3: CAIIASPYEQYF. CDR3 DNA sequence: TGTGCCATCATTGCGTCCCCCTACGAGCAGTACTTC.

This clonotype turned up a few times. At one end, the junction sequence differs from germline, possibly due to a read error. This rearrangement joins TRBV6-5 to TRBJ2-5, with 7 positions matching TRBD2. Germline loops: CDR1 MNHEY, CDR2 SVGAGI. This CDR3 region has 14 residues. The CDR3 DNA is TGTGCCAGGTCTTTAGCGGGCGGGGGAGAGACCCAGAATTTC. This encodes CARSLAGGGETQNF.

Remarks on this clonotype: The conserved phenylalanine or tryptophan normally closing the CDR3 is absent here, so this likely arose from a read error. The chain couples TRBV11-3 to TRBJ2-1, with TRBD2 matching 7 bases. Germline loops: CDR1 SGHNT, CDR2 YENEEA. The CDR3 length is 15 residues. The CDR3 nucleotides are TGTGCCAGCAGCCTAGCGGACCAGGCTGCCAATGACCAGTTCCTC. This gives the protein CASSLADQAANDQFL.

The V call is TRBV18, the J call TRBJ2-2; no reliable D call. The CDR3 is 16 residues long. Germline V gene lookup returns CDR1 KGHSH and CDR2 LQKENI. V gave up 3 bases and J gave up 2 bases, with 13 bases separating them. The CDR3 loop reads CASSPNPVHNTGELFF. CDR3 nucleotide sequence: TGTGCCAGCTCACCGAACCCCGTACATAACACCGGGGAGCTGTTTTTT. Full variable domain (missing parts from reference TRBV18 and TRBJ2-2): NAGVMQNPRHLVRRRGQEARLRCSPMKGHSHVYWYRQLPEEGLKFMVYLQKENIIDESGMPKERFSAEFPKEGPSILRIQQVVRGDSAAYFCASSPNPVHNTGELFFGEGSRLTVL.

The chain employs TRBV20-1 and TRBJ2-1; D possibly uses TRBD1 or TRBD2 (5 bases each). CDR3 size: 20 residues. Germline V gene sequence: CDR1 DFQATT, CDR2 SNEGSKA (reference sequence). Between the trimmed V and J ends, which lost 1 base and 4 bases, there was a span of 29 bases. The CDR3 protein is CSARACTSTFSLGEYNEQFF. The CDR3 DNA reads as TGCAGTGCTAGAGCATGCACATCGACTTTTAGCCTGGGGGAGTACAATGAGCAGTTCTTC.

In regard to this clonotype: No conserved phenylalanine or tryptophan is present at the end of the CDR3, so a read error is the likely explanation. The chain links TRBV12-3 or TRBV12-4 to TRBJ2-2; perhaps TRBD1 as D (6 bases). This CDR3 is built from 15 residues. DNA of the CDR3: TGTGCCAGCAGGAAGCAGGGGTCGAACACCGAGGAGCTGTTTTCT. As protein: CASRKQGSNTEELFS.

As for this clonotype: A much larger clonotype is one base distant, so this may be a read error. The CDR3 DNA reads as TGTGCCATCAGTGACCAGGCGGGTTCTGGAAACACCATATATTTT. Encoded protein: CAISDQAGSGNTIYF. V gene TRBV10-3 combines with J gene TRBJ1-3; no clear D gene. V lost 3 bases and J 1 base, leaving 10 bases between the germline ends. The V gene's germline CDR1 is ENHRY and CDR2 SYGVKD. This CDR3 is 15 amino acids long.

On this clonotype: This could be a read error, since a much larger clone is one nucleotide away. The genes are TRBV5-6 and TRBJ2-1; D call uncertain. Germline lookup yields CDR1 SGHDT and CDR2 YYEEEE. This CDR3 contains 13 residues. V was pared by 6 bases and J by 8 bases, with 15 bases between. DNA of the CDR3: TGTGCCAGCAACCGTGGAGTAGCTTATGAGCAGTTCTTC. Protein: CASNRGVAYEQFF.

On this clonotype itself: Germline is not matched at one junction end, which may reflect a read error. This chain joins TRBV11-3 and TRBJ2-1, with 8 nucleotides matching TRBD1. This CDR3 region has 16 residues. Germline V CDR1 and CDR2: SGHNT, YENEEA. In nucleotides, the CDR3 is TGTGCTAGCAGCTTAGCCCAGGGGGCGTCAATGGATGAGCAGTTCTTC. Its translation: CASSLAQGASMDEQFF.

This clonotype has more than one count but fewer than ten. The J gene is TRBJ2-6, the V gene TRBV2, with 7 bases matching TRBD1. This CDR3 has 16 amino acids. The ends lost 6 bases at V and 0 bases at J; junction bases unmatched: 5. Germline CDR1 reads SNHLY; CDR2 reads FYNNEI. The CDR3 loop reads CASSGQVSSGANVLTF. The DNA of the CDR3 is TGTGCCAGCAGCGGACAGGTTAGCTCTGGGGCCAACGTCCTGACTTTC.

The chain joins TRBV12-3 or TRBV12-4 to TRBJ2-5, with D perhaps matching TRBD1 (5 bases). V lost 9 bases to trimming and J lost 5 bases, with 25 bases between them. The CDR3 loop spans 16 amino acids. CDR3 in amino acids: CARQGRVPIVEETQYF. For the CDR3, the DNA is TGTGCCAGGCAGGGCAGGGTGCCTATTGTCGAGGAGACCCAGTACTTC.

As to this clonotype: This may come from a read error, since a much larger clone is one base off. CDR3 residues: CASNQEGLGEETQYF. The CDR3 DNA follows: TGTGCCAGCAACCAGGAGGGACTAGGGGAAGAGACCCAGTACTTC. V is TRBV5-4 and J is TRBJ2-5; TRBD2 agrees at 8 bases. The CDR3 length is 15 residues. CDR1 SGHNT and CDR2 YYREEE come from the germline V gene (reference sequence). V was pared by 6 bases and J by 3 bases, with 10 bases of the junction left unmatched.

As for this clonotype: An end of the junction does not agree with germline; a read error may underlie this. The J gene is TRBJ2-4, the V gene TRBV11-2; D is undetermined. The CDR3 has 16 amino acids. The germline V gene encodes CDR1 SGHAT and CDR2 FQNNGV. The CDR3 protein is CTSSLSTNLHKRDQYF. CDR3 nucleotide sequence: TGTACCAGCAGCCTGAGCACAAACCTACACAAACGAGATCAGTACTTC.

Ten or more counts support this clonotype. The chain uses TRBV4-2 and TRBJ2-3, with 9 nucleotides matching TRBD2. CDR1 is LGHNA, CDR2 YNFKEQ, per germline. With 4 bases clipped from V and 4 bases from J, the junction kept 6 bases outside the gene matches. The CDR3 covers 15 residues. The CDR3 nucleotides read TGTGCCAGCAGCCCGGCGGGAGGGATGGCAGATACGCAGTATTTT. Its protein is CASSPAGGMADTQYF.

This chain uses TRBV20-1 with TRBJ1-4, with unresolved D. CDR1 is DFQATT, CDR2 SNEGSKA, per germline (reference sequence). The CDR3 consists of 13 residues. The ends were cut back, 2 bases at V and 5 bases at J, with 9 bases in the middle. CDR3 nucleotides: TGCAGTGCTAGAACCGGGAGGAATGAAAAACTGTTTTTT. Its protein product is CSARTGRNEKLFF.

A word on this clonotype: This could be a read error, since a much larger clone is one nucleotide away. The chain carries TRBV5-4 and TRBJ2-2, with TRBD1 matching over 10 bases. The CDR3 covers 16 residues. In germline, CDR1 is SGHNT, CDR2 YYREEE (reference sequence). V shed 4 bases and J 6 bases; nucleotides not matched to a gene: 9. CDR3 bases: TGTGCCAGCAGCCGCGGACAGGGGGTTAACGCCGGGGAGCTGTTTTTT. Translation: CASSRGQGVNAGELFF.

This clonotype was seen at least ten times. CDR3 loop: CASTPDSKNTEAFF. As DNA, the CDR3 is TGTGCCAGCACCCCGGACTCCAAGAACACTGAAGCTTTCTTT. The J gene is TRBJ1-1, the V gene TRBV6-6; no definite D call. This CDR3 region has 14 residues. V was pared by 7 bases and J by 1 base, with 13 bases between. Per the germline V gene, CDR1 is MNHNY and CDR2 is SVGAGI (reference sequence).

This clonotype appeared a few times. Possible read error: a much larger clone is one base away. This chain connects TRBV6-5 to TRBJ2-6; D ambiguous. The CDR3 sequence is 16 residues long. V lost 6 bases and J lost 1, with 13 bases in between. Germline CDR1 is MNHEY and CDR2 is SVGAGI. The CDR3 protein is CASSKEARSGANVLTF. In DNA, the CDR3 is TGTGCCAGCAGCAAAGAGGCGAGATCTGGGGCCAACGTCCTGACTTTC.

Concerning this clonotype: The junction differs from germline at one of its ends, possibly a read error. Here the CDR3 DNA reads TGTGCCGGCAGCCCTCTGACTAGCGGGAGGGACAACATTCAGTACTTC. It yields the protein CAGSPLTSGRDNIQYF. V is TRBV11-2 and J is TRBJ2-4, with 14 positions matching TRBD2. Germline V gene sequence: CDR1 SGHAT, CDR2 FQNNGV. The CDR3 runs 16 residues.

Here the CDR3 reads CASSPTGRSPSHEQYF. DNA for the CDR3: TGTGCCAGCAGCCCCACCGGGAGGTCACCTTCCCACGAGCAGTACTTC. The genes are TRBV6-1 and TRBJ2-7; TRBD2 matches 7 bases. Germline V gene data show CDR1 as MNHNS and CDR2 as SASEGT. The CDR3 loop spans 16 amino acids. The junction had 16 bases not matched to a gene; V was cut back by 6 bases and J by 5 bases.

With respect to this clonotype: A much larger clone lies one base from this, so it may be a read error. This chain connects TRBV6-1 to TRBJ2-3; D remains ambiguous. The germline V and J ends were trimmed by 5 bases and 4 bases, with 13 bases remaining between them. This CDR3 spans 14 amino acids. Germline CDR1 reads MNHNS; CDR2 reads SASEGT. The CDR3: CASSRVFSADTQYF. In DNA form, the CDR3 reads TGTGCCAGCAGTAGGGTGTTCAGCGCAGATACGCAGTATTTT.

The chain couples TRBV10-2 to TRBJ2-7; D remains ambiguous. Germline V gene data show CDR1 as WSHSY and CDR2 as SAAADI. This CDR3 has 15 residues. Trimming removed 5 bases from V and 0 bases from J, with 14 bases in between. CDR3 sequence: CASSPVGPNSYEQYF. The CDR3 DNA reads TGCGCCAGCAGTCCCGTTGGACCGAACTCCTACGAGCAGTACTTC.

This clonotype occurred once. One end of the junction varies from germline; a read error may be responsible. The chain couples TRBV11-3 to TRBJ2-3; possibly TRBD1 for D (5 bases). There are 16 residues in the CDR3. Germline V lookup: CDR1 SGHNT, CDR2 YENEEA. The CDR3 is CASSPGISWFADTQYF. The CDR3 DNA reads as TGTGCTAGCAGCCCAGGGATTAGCTGGTTTGCAGATACGCAGTATTTT.

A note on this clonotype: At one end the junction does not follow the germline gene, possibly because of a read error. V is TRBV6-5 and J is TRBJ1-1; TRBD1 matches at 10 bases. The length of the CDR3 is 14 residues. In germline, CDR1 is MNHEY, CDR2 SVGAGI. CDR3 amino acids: CASSKGQGNTKAFF. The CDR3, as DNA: TGTGCCAGCAGTAAGGGACAGGGGAACACTAAAGCTTTCTTT.